The following is a T cell receptor beta chain sequence with its context. This entry comes from a study of blood T cell repertoires in COVID-19. Study background: Nucleic acid was either cDNA or gDNA, and it came from T cells, B-cell-depleted T cells, or PBMCs.

Some clones are missing from TCRdb's copy, which holds only in-frame ones; the method was immunoSEQ multiplex PCR. The table shows around 83,000 clones, with about 83% occurring only once. Material for sequencing was peripheral blood. The TCR sequence derives from a woman between 70 and 85 years old with acute or convalescent COVID-19.

DNA for the CDR3: TGCGCCAGCAGCTTGGAGGGGGTGTACACTGAAGCTTTCTTT. Translating gives CASSLEGVYTEAFF. The V call is TRBV5-1, the J call TRBJ1-1; D is perhaps TRBD1 (6 bases). The CDR3 has 14 amino acids. CDR1 SGHRS and CDR2 YFSETQ come from the germline V gene. With 0 bases removed from V and 3 bases from J, the gap between germline ends came to 9 bases.